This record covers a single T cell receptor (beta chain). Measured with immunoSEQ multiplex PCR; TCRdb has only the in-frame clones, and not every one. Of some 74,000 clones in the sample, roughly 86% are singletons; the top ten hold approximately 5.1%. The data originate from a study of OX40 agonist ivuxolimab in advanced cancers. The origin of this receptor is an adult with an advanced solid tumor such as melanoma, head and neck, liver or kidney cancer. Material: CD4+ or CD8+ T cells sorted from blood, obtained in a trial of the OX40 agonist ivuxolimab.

The CDR3 coding sequence is TGCAGCGTTGTGGGGACTAGCGGGCCTCAGAATGAGCAGTTCTTC. Amino acids: CSVVGTSGPQNEQFF. The V call is TRBV29-1, the J call TRBJ2-1, with 12 bases lining up with TRBD2. The CDR3 sequence is 15 residues long. Germline V gene data show CDR1 as SQVTM and CDR2 as ANQGSEA. The J segment lost 7 bases and the V segment lost 4 bases, leaving 8 bases of the junction unmatched.